This T cell receptor (beta chain) was profiled in a study of Graves' ophthalmopathy and Graves' hyperthyroidism (dated 2018 in TCRdb). Concerning the study at large: Peripheral blood was collected before any treatment was given, at the time of initial diagnosis. The study used TCR beta repertoire signatures to distinguish Graves' ophthalmopathy from Graves' hyperthyroidism and to predict progression to ophthalmopathy. In total, some 130 blood samples were TCR-sequenced: some 43 ophthalmopathy, about 75 hyperthyroidism and some 17 hyperthyroidism-to-ophthalmopathy patients. To explore V-J signatures that distinguish ophthalmopathy from hyperthyroidism, a discovery set of 100 patients was enrolled, made up of 40 to 45 with ophthalmopathy and 57 with stable hyperthyroidism. The independent validation cohort included under 20 hyperthyroidism patients plus 17 patients who later progressed from hyperthyroidism to ophthalmopathy. In roughly six hyperthyroidism patients, the T-cell repertoire of thyroid tissue was compared with the T-cell repertoire of blood. After sampling, hyperthyroidism patients received methimazole starting at 30 mg daily, and ophthalmopathy patients received high-dose intravenous methylprednisolone. The 100 discovery patients were divided at random into training and test sets in a 7:3 ratio.

The ophthalmopathy patients had moderately to severely active disease, with a Clinical Activity Score of 3 or higher, a NOSPECS grade of 4 or higher, and a disease duration of less than 3 months. Patients were excluded if they had other autoimmune diseases, uncontrolled infections, pregnancy or lactation. Diagnosis was based on clinical symptoms, serum thyroxine, TRAb, thyroid ultrasound and orbital computed tomography. Using Ficoll-Paque density gradient centrifugation, PBMCs were isolated from 10 ml of fresh peripheral blood. Total RNA was extracted with Trizol reagent and quality-checked on an Agilent 2100 Bioanalyzer. For repertoire sequencing, TCR beta CDR3 regions were amplified from RNA transcripts. The first round was an RT-PCR using HTBI primers with the Qiagen OneStep RT-PCR kit, and this first round was followed by a second-round multiplex PCR, then size selection and purification. Libraries were sequenced paired-end with 100 bp reads on an Illumina HiSeq2000. In the original analysis: Reads were processed with SOAPnuke, discarding reads with adapters, uncalled bases, mean Phred below 15, or no exact constant-primer or identifier match. High-quality paired reads were merged with COPE v1.2.5. Each unique nucleotide sequence was treated as a clonotype, and MiTCR v1.1 was used to align the clonotypes to the IMGT TRB V, D and J references. Analysis was restricted to V-J combinations with a frequency above 0.0001, which covered roughly 99% of repertoires. For each V-J combination, a TCR clonal expansion and chaos score was defined as F50 clonal expansion divided by the chaos observed in the TCRdist matrix. Welch's t-statistics and random forest were used to reduce features to approximately 13 V-J combinations, which were fed into a naive Bayes classifier. The Morisita-Horn index was used to measure how similar the thyroid and blood repertoires were. Through fastp at Q25 and MiXCR, TCRdb rebuilt clones from the public reads, retaining in-frame beta chains. CDR3 protein duplicates are merged, each entry listing the most common genes and DNA. TCRdb assigned the V and J calls; the authors' analysis was not used. Counted in this sample were under 200,000 distinct CDR3 sequences; over 35% of them appeared once. The leading ten clones occupy roughly 5.8% of the sample.

A word on this clonotype: The target of this receptor is not known. No much larger clone is present one base from it, and per-base qualities are unavailable.

Overall study results and their limits: Sample size was not statistically predetermined, and group allocation was not concealed from the investigators. Most expanded thyroid clonotypes with frequency above 0.001 were also detected in blood, suggesting blood repertoires may reflect the thyroid immune response. The 13-signature model separated ophthalmopathy from stable hyperthyroidism with approximately 90% sensitivity and approximately 83% specificity in cross-validation, and 80%/75% in the test set. In validation, the model predicted ophthalmopathy progression with 55% to 71% sensitivity and approximately 78% specificity; eleven to twelve predicted patients were CT-confirmed with GO in a median of about 7.1 months.

Cut back by 3 bases and 1 base, the V and J ends lie 16 bases apart. The CDR3 holds 17 amino acids from the cysteine to the phenylalanine. The CDR3 DNA has 51 bases and is translated from base 1. Reading the germline V gene (reference sequence) gives CDR1 MNHEY and CDR2 SMNVEV. Specimen: peripheral blood. The rearrangement combines TRBV27 with TRBJ1-5; tentative D gene TRBD1, with 6 bases matching. This clonotype was sampled from a woman aged 40 to 55 with Graves' ophthalmopathy. Donor details come from another sample of the same person, matched by shared clones. The CDR3 region: CASSLRASGVSNQPQHF. In nucleotide form, the sequence is TGTGCCAGCAGTTTGAGGGCGTCAGGGGTGAGCAATCAGCCCCAGCATTTT.